The 30 T cell receptor beta chains presented below share a single source sample, sequenced in a study of cytomegalovirus exposure and HLA in healthy donors (TCRdb year 2017). The library was built by means of the immunoSEQ multiplex PCR assay. The immuneACCESS repertoire file appears here via TCRdb, limited to in-frame rearrangements. These files lack a portion of the clones; in checked studies, under half of the deficit traces to unresolved V genes, and the cause of the others is not known. In this sample the table shows more than 120,000 clones, more than 75% of which occur a single time. The ten largest clones capture under 9% of the sample. The sample taken for sequencing was PBMCs. These receptors were collected from a man aged 18 to 30 in good health and CMV-seropositive.

V is TRBV29-1 and J is TRBJ2-7; possible D gene TRBD1, 5 bases. The CDR3 has 12 amino acids. V dropped 6 bases and J dropped 2 bases, with 11 bases sitting between them. Germline V gene sequence: CDR1 SQVTM, CDR2 ANQGSEA. As DNA, the CDR3 is TGCAGCGTAACGACAGTTACCTACGAGCAGTACTTC. As protein: CSVTTVTYEQYF.

The CDR3 region is CAISEEVSYNEQFF. CDR3 DNA sequence: TGTGCCATCAGTGAGGAGGTATCATACAATGAGCAGTTCTTC. The gene calls are TRBV10-3 and TRBJ2-1; D gene ambiguous. This CDR3 contains 14 residues. Germline values: CDR1 ENHRY, CDR2 SYGVKD. V was shortened by 2 bases and J by 4 bases, with 9 bases between the two germline ends.

The genes are TRBV2 and TRBJ2-5; a possible D gene is TRBD2 (5 bases). The CDR3 length is 15 residues. With 6 bases removed from V and 2 bases from J, the gap between germline ends came to 16 bases. The germline V gene encodes CDR1 SNHLY and CDR2 FYNNEI. The CDR3 bases are TGTGCCAGCAGCGGACCTACTAGGCAGCAAGAGACCCAGTACTTC. This translates into CASSGPTRQQETQYF.

The chain links TRBV4-1 to TRBJ2-5, with a possible D match to TRBD2 (5 bases). CDR3 size: 15 residues. The V end lost 1 base, the J end lost 3 bases, and 12 bases lay between the germline ends. CDR1 is MGHRA and CDR2 is YSYEKL in the germline V gene. The CDR3 protein is CASSQVHGEEETQYF. For the CDR3, the DNA is TGCGCCAGCAGCCAAGTGCACGGGGAAGAAGAGACCCAGTACTTC.

The chain combines TRBV10-1 with TRBJ2-5, with a possible D match to TRBD2 (7 bases). Trimming took 0 bases from V and 5 from J, leaving 10 bases between them. The CDR3 covers 14 residues. Germline CDR1 is WNHNN and CDR2 is SYGVQD (reference sequence). Here the CDR3 DNA reads TGCGCCAGCAGTGAGTCCCGGGGGGCGGAGACCCAGTACTTC. It codes for CASSESRGAETQYF.

The rearrangement uses TRBV29-1 and TRBJ2-1, with 11 bases fitting TRBD2. This CDR3 region has 16 residues. Trimming at V came to 6 bases and at J to 0 bases, leaving 7 bases not matched to a gene. The germline CDR1 and CDR2 sequences are SQVTM and ANQGSEA. CDR3 DNA: TGCAGCGTGGGACTAGCGGACCCGAGCTCCTACAATGAGCAGTTCTTC. Translating it yields CSVGLADPSSYNEQFF.

The chain combines TRBV11-3 with TRBJ2-3; TRBD1 agrees at 7 bases. J was trimmed by 3 bases and V by 2 bases; bases with no gene match: 5. The CDR3 is 15 residues long. The germline V gene encodes CDR1 SGHNT and CDR2 YENEEA. As DNA, the CDR3 is TGTGCCAGCAGCTTACGAGGGGGCGCGACAGATACGCAGTATTTT. Translation gives CASSLRGGATDTQYF.

A single count supports this clone. The chain employs TRBV10-1 and TRBJ2-1; D possibly corresponds to TRBD1 (5 bases). Germline V CDR1 and CDR2: WNHNN, SYGVQD (reference sequence). The CDR3 contains 14 residues. V dropped 8 bases and J dropped 8 bases, with 19 bases sitting between them. For the CDR3, the DNA is TGCGCCAGCTCCCGACATAACCAAGGGGATGAGCAGTTCTTC. Protein product: CASSRHNQGDEQFF.

V is TRBV18 and J is TRBJ2-1; 11 bases are a match to TRBD2. The CDR3 runs to 15 residues. V shed 2 bases, J shed 5 bases, and the junction held 2 bases outside the gene matches. The germline CDR1 and CDR2 sequences are KGHSH and LQKENI. In nucleotides, the CDR3 is TGTGCCAGCTCACCAACACTAGCGGGAGACAATGAGCAGTTCTTC. Protein: CASSPTLAGDNEQFF. The full variable domain, its missing parts supplied by reference TRBV18 and TRBJ2-1, is NAGVMQNPRHLVRRRGQEARLRCSPMKGHSHVYWYRQLPEEGLKFMVYLQKENIIDESGMPKERFSAEFPKEGPSILRIQQVVRGDSAAYFCASSPTLAGDNEQFFGPGTRLTVL.

The chain joins TRBV9 to TRBJ2-2; 10 bases are a match to TRBD2. V was clipped by 0 bases and J by 5 bases; unmatched bases: 13. The CDR3 length is 19 residues. Germline CDR1 is SGDLS and CDR2 is YYNGEE. The CDR3 DNA reads TGTGCCAGCAGCGTAGCTGGGCTAGCGGGAGTGTCAAGGACCGGGGAGCTGTTTTTT. Translated: CASSVAGLAGVSRTGELFF.

The rearrangement links TRBV4-2 to TRBJ1-4; the D gene is possibly TRBD1 (5 bases). V dropped 4 bases and J dropped 7 bases, with 16 bases sitting between them. The CDR3 runs to 15 residues. Germline lookup yields CDR1 LGHNA and CDR2 YNFKEQ. The CDR3 DNA reads TGTGCCAGCAGCCTATGGGGGGGGGAAGCTGAAAAACTGTTTTTT. Its translation: CASSLWGGEAEKLFF.

The V gene is TRBV11-2, the J gene TRBJ2-1; TRBD2 is a possible D gene (5 bases). Trimming removed 5 bases from V and 9 bases from J, with 11 bases in between. CDR3 size: 12 residues. Germline V gene sequence: CDR1 SGHAT, CDR2 FQNNGV. CDR3 protein: CASSLGGPEQFF. The CDR3 DNA sequence: TGTGCCAGCAGCCTCGGAGGTCCTGAGCAGTTCTTC.

CDR3 loop: CASSPHSGRGTDTQYF. DNA of the CDR3: TGTGCCAGCAGCCCACATAGCGGCCGTGGCACAGATACGCAGTATTTT. This chain links TRBV6-6 with TRBJ2-3; TRBD2 might be the D (6 bases). The CDR3 sequence is 16 residues long. Trimming pared 6 bases from V and 1 base from J, leaving 17 bases between. Germline V CDR1 and CDR2: MNHNY, SVGAGI (reference sequence).

This clone appeared once. The chain combines TRBV19 with TRBJ1-2; 7 bases agree with TRBD1. The CDR3 spans 16 residues. Germline V CDR1 and CDR2: LNHDA, SQIVND (reference sequence). V lost 4 bases and J lost 3; bases outside the gene matches: 11. In DNA form, the CDR3 reads TGTGCCAGTAGTACCCCAGGTGAGGGGGCCTACTATGGCTACACCTTC. Translation gives CASSTPGEGAYYGYTF.

The chain employs TRBV18 and TRBJ1-5, with 11 bases aligning to TRBD1. CDR1 and CDR2 from the germline V gene are KGHSH and LQKENI. Trimming removed 4 bases from V and 4 bases from J; junction bases left unmatched: 3. The CDR3 covers 15 residues. The CDR3 nucleotides read TGTGCCAGCTCACTTGGGACAGGGGGGAATCAGCCCCAGCATTTT. Translated, it gives CASSLGTGGNQPQHF.

This chain uses TRBV10-1 with TRBJ2-1; D is uncertain. Per germline, CDR1 WNHNN and CDR2 SYGVQD (reference sequence). Trimming took off 3 bases at V and 0 bases at J, with 21 bases between the two ends. CDR3 length: 19 residues. The CDR3 region has the DNA TGCGCCAGCAGTGATTTGACCCCTACGACTCCCGACTCCTACAATGAGCAGTTCTTC. Translation: CASSDLTPTTPDSYNEQFF.

CDR3 sequence reads: CASSQDPRLAGGADTQYF. The CDR3 region has the DNA TGTGCCAGCAGCCAAGACCCCCGACTAGCCGGGGGGGCAGATACGCAGTATTTT. V is TRBV4-2 and J is TRBJ2-3; TRBD2 matches at 8 bases. Germline CDR1 and CDR2: LGHNA and YNFKEQ. The V and J ends lost 0 bases and 4 bases, in that order; junction bases with no gene match: 12. The CDR3 runs 18 residues.

This clone was seen just once. This chain joins TRBV30 and TRBJ2-1; 7 nucleotides agree with TRBD2. Trimming took 3 bases from V and 4 from J; bases not matched to a gene: 9. Germline V gives CDR1 GTSNPN, CDR2 SVGIG (reference sequence). The CDR3 spans 15 residues. In DNA form, the CDR3 reads TGTGCCTGGAGAGCCGGACTAGGGGCTTACAATGAGCAGTTCTTC. Its protein is CAWRAGLGAYNEQFF.

The chain links TRBV29-1 to TRBJ1-5; 8 nucleotides agree with TRBD1. This CDR3 is 13 amino acids long. J lost 7 bases, V lost 2 bases, and 4 bases had no gene match. CDR1 and CDR2 (germline): SQVTM, ANQGSEA. In nucleotides, the CDR3 is TGCAGCGTTGAAATTACAGGGGGGCAGCCCCAGCATTTT. Protein sequence: CSVEITGGQPQHF.

The sample holds one count of this clone. J is TRBJ1-6 and V is TRBV30, with D maybe TRBD1 (5 bases). CDR1 is GTSNPN, CDR2 SVGIG, per germline (reference sequence). The CDR3 loop spans 13 amino acids. V was trimmed by 2 bases and J by 7 bases, leaving 9 bases between them. In DNA, the CDR3 is TGTGCCTGGAGTACAAGGGGAAATTCACCCCTCCACTTT. It codes for CAWSTRGNSPLHF.

V usage is TRBV29-1 and J usage is TRBJ2-7; TRBD1 might be the D (6 bases). Trimming took 4 bases from V and 0 from J, leaving 13 bases between them. The CDR3 has 14 amino acids. Germline assignment: CDR1 SQVTM and CDR2 ANQGSEA. The DNA of the CDR3 is TGCAGCGTTGGGCCCGACAGGTACTCCTACGAGCAGTACTTC. Amino acids: CSVGPDRYSYEQYF.

This chain uses TRBV10-3 with TRBJ1-3; D perhaps matches TRBD1 (6 bases). Germline CDR1 reads ENHRY; CDR2 reads SYGVKD. V was shortened by 5 bases and J by 9 bases, with 14 bases between the two germline ends. The CDR3 is 13 residues long. The CDR3 bases are TGTGCCATCAGTAGCGAACAGGGCAGCACCATATATTTT. Encoded protein: CAISSEQGSTIYF.

The V call is TRBV5-1, the J call TRBJ2-5; TRBD2 matches 10 bases. Trimming removed 6 bases from V and 1 base from J; junction bases left unmatched: 3. The CDR3 totals 14 residues. Germline V CDR1 and CDR2: SGHRS, YFSETQ. The CDR3, as DNA: TGCGCCAGCACCATAGCGGGGGGCCAAGAGACCCAGTACTTC. It codes for CASTIAGGQETQYF.

The J gene is TRBJ2-7, the V gene TRBV5-8; 11 bases agree with TRBD2. The CDR3 covers 16 residues. Germline V gene sequence: CDR1 SGHTS, CDR2 YDEGEE. V dropped 2 bases and J dropped 3; count of bases not matched to a gene: 7. CDR3 DNA: TGTGCCAGCAGCTTCTTAGCGGGAGGGCTCATCTACGAGCAGTACTTC. It specifies CASSFLAGGLIYEQYF.

The chain recombines TRBV6-1 with TRBJ1-5; D remains unclear. Trimming shortened V by 1 base and J by 2 bases, and 9 bases separated the two germline ends. The CDR3 is made up of 15 amino acids. CDR1 and CDR2 (germline): MNHNS, SASEGT. This CDR3 reads CASSEVGGGNQPQHF. As DNA, the CDR3 is TGTGCCAGCAGTGAAGTAGGCGGGGGCAATCAGCCCCAGCATTTT.

The chain uses TRBV23-1 and TRBJ2-7, with TRBD1 identical over 9 bases. TRBV23-1 is given ORF status, its function remaining uncertain. The length of the CDR3 is 23 residues. The V and J ends lost 6 bases and 0 bases, in that order; junction bases with no gene match: 30. The CDR3 nucleotides are TGCGCCAGCAGCCCGAAACAGGGGGGACAGGGTGGGTTCGGGTTAGGGAGCTCCTACGAGCAGTACTTC. This translates into CASSPKQGGQGGFGLGSSYEQYF.

The rearrangement joins TRBV5-6 to TRBJ1-2, with 7 bases that match TRBD1. V lost 0 bases to trimming and J lost 1 base; unmatched junction nucleotides: 0. The CDR3 length is 14 residues. Germline lookup yields CDR1 SGHDT and CDR2 YYEEEE. CDR3 bases: TGTGCCAGCAGCTTGGGACAGGGTAACTATGGCTACACCTTC. Residues: CASSLGQGNYGYTF.

This chain joins TRBV11-1 and TRBJ2-2; 14 nucleotides match TRBD2. Germline V gene data show CDR1 as SGHAT and CDR2 as FQDESV (reference sequence). This CDR3 spans 19 amino acids. V shed 4 bases, J shed 5 bases, and the junction held 12 bases outside the gene matches. The CDR3 loop is CASSSPGTSGRRWTGELFF. The CDR3 DNA is TGTGCCAGCAGCTCACCCGGGACTAGCGGGAGAAGGTGGACCGGGGAGCTGTTTTTT.

This clone occurred once. The chain couples TRBV5-4 to TRBJ2-7; 8 nucleotides align to TRBD2. The CDR3 runs 15 residues. The junction had 7 bases not matched to a gene; V was cut back by 3 bases and J by 2 bases. In germline, CDR1 is SGHNT, CDR2 YYREEE (reference sequence). CDR3 protein: CASSSSGSPPYEQYF. CDR3 coding DNA: TGTGCCAGCAGCTCCAGCGGGAGTCCCCCCTACGAGCAGTACTTC.

This chain connects TRBV7-2 to TRBJ2-5, with D possibly matching TRBD1 (5 bases). The CDR3 sequence is 11 residues long. Germline CDR1 is SGHTA and CDR2 is FQGNSA. Trimming pared 5 bases from V and 7 bases from J, leaving 8 bases between. The CDR3 DNA sequence: TGTGCCAGCAGCCCAGACAGGACCCAGTACTTC. Translation gives CASSPDRTQYF.